The source of this T cell receptor beta chain is a study of T cells in Graves' hyperthyroidism and ophthalmopathy. Amplification of TCR beta CDR3 regions used RNA as the template. Researchers ran a first-round RT-PCR on the TCR CDR3 using the HTBI primer set. TCRdb reanalysed the multiplex PCR reads using MiXCR and keeps one entry per CDR3 protein. The data show some 700,000 distinct CDR3 sequences, roughly 17% seen once. The length of the CDR3 is 15 residues. CDR1 DFQATT and CDR2 SNEGSKA come from the germline V gene (reference sequence). The V end was cut by 0 bases, the J end by 0 bases, with 10 bases between.

This clonotype originated in a man aged 50-59 years with Graves' hyperthyroidism. Sequencing was carried out using blood. The chain couples TRBV20-1 to TRBJ2-3, with D possibly being TRBD1 (6 bases). The CDR3 reads CSARDPDRSTDTQYF. For the CDR3, the DNA is TGCAGTGCTAGAGACCCGGACAGAAGCACAGATACGCAGTATTTT.